Detailed here is one TCR beta chain. What it recognizes is unknown. Indicated time point: cycle 4 day 1 (C4D1), after five to seven weeks of nivolumab. Every one of the patients relapsed after autologous stem cell transplantation (brentuximab vedotin exposure was variable). The sample is drawn from a study of PD-1 blockade in classical Hodgkin lymphoma. Study as a whole: Intravenous delivery of nivolumab at 3 mg/kg to patients occurred every 2 weeks.

Findings of the study overall: Significantly greater TCR diversity emerged by C4D1 in CD4+ cells but not CD8+ cells. Diversity similar to that of newly diagnosed patients was seen at baseline in complete responders. In newly diagnosed patients, baseline TCR diversity was reportedly below that of healthy donors.

Sequencing used immunoSEQ multiplex PCR; TCRdb keeps in-frame clones, though not all of them. The sample lists some 100,000 clones, more than 85% seen once, with roughly 1.9% in the top ten. V shed 2 bases, J shed 3 bases, and the junction held 7 bases outside the gene matches. The germline gives CDR1 GTSNPN, CDR2 SVGIG (reference sequence). The CDR3 covers 15 residues. The specimen comprised peripheral blood mononuclear cells (PBMCs), sampled before the fourth cycle of nivolumab. The chain couples TRBV30 to TRBJ1-1; 9 bases fit TRBD1. This TCR was sampled from a human donor with classical Hodgkin lymphoma. Here the CDR3 DNA reads TGTGCCTGGAGTAGGGGACAGGGATGGGACACTGAAGCTTTCTTT. Amino acid sequence: CAWSRGQGWDTEAFF.